A single sample is the source of the 21 T cell receptor beta chains below, sequenced in a study of cytomegalovirus exposure and HLA in healthy donors. The PCR employed 60 Vbeta primers together with 13 Jbeta primers. Using immunoSEQ multiplex PCR, the repertoire was profiled, and TCRdb retains in-frame clones only, with some absent. The specimen's table records approximately 120,000 clones. The specimen was PBMCs. These receptors originate from a young man in good health and CMV-seronegative.

The gene calls are TRBV6-4 and TRBJ2-1; TRBD2 matches 7 bases. In germline, CDR1 is MRHNA, CDR2 SNTAGT. The CDR3 is made up of 14 amino acids. J lost 2 bases, V lost 4 bases, and 2 bases had no gene match. DNA for the CDR3: TGTGCCAGCAGTGGAAGCGGGACCTACAATGAGCAGTTCTTC. It encodes CASSGSGTYNEQFF.

V gene TRBV28 combines with J gene TRBJ2-1; possible D gene TRBD2, 5 bases. V was pared by 8 bases and J by 5 bases, with 10 bases between. Germline V lookup: CDR1 MDHEN, CDR2 SYDVKM. The CDR3 contains 12 residues. Here the CDR3 DNA reads TGTGCCAGCGGGAGTGATCACAATGAGCAGTTCTTC. Translated: CASGSDHNEQFF.

The chain carries TRBV1 and TRBJ2-5; the table's D call of TRBD2 was not tested on the DNA. TRBV1 represents a pseudogene. The CDR3 totals 16 residues. The CDR3 DNA reads TGCACCAGCAGCCAAGATAGACTAGCGGGAAAAGAGACCCAGTACTTC. Translated, it gives CTSSQDRLAGKETQYF.

V usage is TRBV7-9 and J usage is TRBJ2-7; 7 positions match TRBD1. V dropped 4 bases and J dropped 3; count of bases not matched to a gene: 12. Germline loops: CDR1 SEHNR, CDR2 FQNEAQ (reference sequence). The CDR3 loop spans 16 amino acids. DNA of the CDR3: TGTGCCAGCAGCTCTCCCTCCGGGACAGACTACTACGAGCAGTACTTC. It is translated as CASSSPSGTDYYEQYF.

Regarding this clone: The same CDR3 also results from other DNA sequences found in this sample. The V and J genes are TRBV6-1 and TRBJ2-7, with 9 bases aligning to TRBD1. The CDR3 spans 14 residues. Germline CDR1 MNHNS, CDR2 SASEGT. Losses at the gene ends were 5 bases for V and 1 base for J; bases not matched to a gene: 3. CDR3 residues: CASSRDRASYEQYF. The CDR3 nucleotides read TGTGCCAGCAGTCGGGACAGGGCTTCCTACGAGCAGTACTTC.

The chain links TRBV29-1 to TRBJ2-3; tentative D call: TRBD2 (6 bases). The CDR3 is 13 residues long. The V gene's germline CDR1 is SQVTM and CDR2 ANQGSEA. The V and J ends lost 7 bases and 6 bases respectively, with 17 bases between them. CDR3 loop: CSGLVGGVDTQYF. In DNA, the CDR3 is TGCAGCGGTCTGGTGGGGGGAGTGGATACGCAGTATTTT.

This chain links TRBV5-6 with TRBJ2-7; D is possibly TRBD2 (5 bases). The germline V gene encodes CDR1 SGHDT and CDR2 YYEEEE. CDR3 length: 14 residues. The V and J ends lost 0 bases and 3 bases respectively, with 10 bases between them. The CDR3: CASSLGGSNYEQYF. The CDR3, as DNA: TGTGCCAGCAGCTTGGGTGGGAGCAACTACGAGCAGTACTTC. Using reference TRBV5-6 and TRBJ2-7 for the parts outside the CDR3, the full variable domain is DAGVTQSPTHLIKTRGQQVTLRCSPKSGHDTVSWYQQALGQGPQFIFQYYEEEERQRGNFPDRFSGHQFPNYSSELNVNALLLGDSALYLCASSLGGSNYEQYFGPGTRLTVT.

V is TRBV2 and J is TRBJ2-1; 8 bases map to TRBD2. The CDR3 contains 20 residues. Germline values: CDR1 SNHLY, CDR2 FYNNEI. V was pared by 7 bases and J by 1 base, with 21 bases of the junction left unmatched. The CDR3 protein is CASIDPPGTSQPRSYNEQFF. CDR3 nucleotide sequence: TGTGCCAGCATTGACCCTCCAGGGACTAGTCAACCTCGATCCTACAATGAGCAGTTCTTC.

The chain employs TRBV6-4 and TRBJ2-3, with a tentative D call TRBD2 (6 bases). The CDR3 has 14 residues. Trimming left V 4 bases short and J 2 bases short, with 10 bases between. The V gene's germline CDR1 is MRHNA and CDR2 SNTAGT. The CDR3 DNA reads as TGTGCCAGCAGTGTGTCGGGGGTCACAGATACGCAGTATTTT. Amino acid sequence: CASSVSGVTDTQYF.

The genes are TRBV19 and TRBJ2-7; D unresolved. The CDR3 is made up of 15 amino acids. Germline lookup yields CDR1 LNHDA and CDR2 SQIVND (reference sequence). V gave up 5 bases and J gave up 1 base, with 15 bases separating them. In DNA form, the CDR3 reads TGTGCCAGTAGTCCCCGCGGTACGTTTTCCTACGAGCAGTACTTC. This codes for CASSPRGTFSYEQYF.

The chain combines TRBV6-1 with TRBJ1-5, with TRBD1 matching 9 bases. The length of the CDR3 is 15 residues. Germline V CDR1 and CDR2: MNHNS, SASEGT. Germline trimming cut 6 bases from V and 6 bases from J; bases unmatched to any gene: 9. The CDR3 region is CASRGDRDGGQPQHF. Here the CDR3 DNA reads TGTGCCAGCAGAGGGGACAGGGATGGAGGTCAGCCCCAGCATTTT.

The chain uses TRBV9 and TRBJ2-7; TRBD1 agrees at 8 bases. CDR1 and CDR2 from the germline V gene are SGDLS and YYNGEE. The CDR3 has 14 residues. V lost 4 bases, J lost 4 bases, and 7 bases stayed unmatched. The CDR3 loop is CASSYRQGRYEQYF. The CDR3 region has the DNA TGTGCCAGCAGCTACAGACAGGGGCGTTACGAGCAGTACTTC.

This chain connects TRBV7-6 to TRBJ2-2; weak D call: TRBD2 (6 bases). The CDR3 has 15 amino acids. Germline CDR1 and CDR2: SGHVS and FNYEAQ. Trimming pared 2 bases from V and 4 bases from J, leaving 11 bases between. The CDR3 is CASSLKGLFTGELFF. In DNA form, the CDR3 reads TGTGCCAGCAGCTTAAAGGGACTTTTCACCGGGGAGCTGTTTTTT. The whole variable domain, remainder taken from reference TRBV7-6 and TRBJ2-2, is GAGVSQSPRYKVTKRGQDVALRCDPISGHVSLYWYRQALGQGPEFLTYFNYEAQQDKSGLPNDRFSAERPEGSISTLTIQRTEQRDSAMYRCASSLKGLFTGELFFGEGSRLTVL.

This chain uses TRBV6-5 with TRBJ1-5; possible D gene TRBD1, 5 bases. V lost 5 bases and J lost 9, with 20 bases in between. The CDR3 is made up of 15 amino acids. CDR1 MNHEY and CDR2 SVGAGI come from the germline V gene. CDR3 sequence: CASSAPGPGGGPQHF. Here the CDR3 DNA reads TGTGCCAGCAGTGCACCGGGCCCGGGGGGTGGGCCCCAGCATTTT.

The CDR3: CASKEGNQPQHF. The CDR3 DNA reads TGTGCCAGCAAGGAGGGGAATCAGCCCCAGCATTTT. This chain joins TRBV27 and TRBJ1-5; D perhaps matches TRBD1 (5 bases). This CDR3 contains 12 residues. Germline V lookup: CDR1 MNHEY, CDR2 SMNVEV (reference sequence). With 7 bases removed from V and 4 bases from J, the gap between germline ends came to 8 bases.

In nucleotides, the CDR3 is TGTGCCAGCAGTTACACTGCGGCCCTTTCTGGCTACACCTTC. Translation: CASSYTAALSGYTF. The chain carries TRBV6-5 and TRBJ1-2; D remains unclear. The germline CDR1 and CDR2 sequences are MNHEY and SVGAGI. The CDR3 has 14 amino acids. Trimming pared 2 bases from V and 7 bases from J, leaving 14 bases between.

This chain uses TRBV6-1 with TRBJ1-1, with D uncertain. Germline V CDR1 and CDR2: MNHNS, SASEGT. The ends were cut back, 4 bases at V and 0 bases at J, with 9 bases in the middle. The CDR3 consists of 14 residues. The DNA of the CDR3 is TGTGCCAGCAGTGGGCAGTTCATGAACACTGAAGCTTTCTTT. Translation: CASSGQFMNTEAFF.

The J gene is TRBJ2-5, the V gene TRBV9; a possible D gene is TRBD2 (6 bases). Germline-derived CDR1 and CDR2 are SGDLS and YYNGEE. The CDR3 sequence is 14 residues long. V lost 0 bases and J 5 bases, leaving 11 bases between the germline ends. CDR3 protein: CASSVAGGGETQYF. The CDR3 DNA sequence: TGTGCCAGCAGCGTAGCCGGTGGGGGGGAGACCCAGTACTTC.

The chain employs TRBV19 and TRBJ1-1; D unclear. V lost 6 bases and J lost 4, with 12 bases in between. CDR3 length equals 13 residues. The germline CDR1 and CDR2 sequences are LNHDA and SQIVND (reference sequence). CDR3 sequence reads: CASRAADCTEAFF. The CDR3, as DNA: TGTGCCAGTAGAGCCGCTGATTGCACTGAAGCTTTCTTT.

The genes are TRBV5-6 and TRBJ2-5; 9 nucleotides align to TRBD2. The end of the DNA is better explained by TRBJ2-7, so the J call may be wrong. The CDR3 covers 15 residues. In germline, CDR1 is SGHDT, CDR2 YYEEEE. The CDR3 reads CASSMDSGGFYEQYF. The CDR3, as DNA: TGTGCCAGCAGCATGGATAGCGGGGGCTTCTACGAGCAGTACTTC.

This rearrangement joins TRBV5-1 to TRBJ2-1; a weak D match, TRBD1 (6 bases). V dropped 6 bases and J dropped 4 bases, with 26 bases sitting between them. The CDR3 is made up of 18 amino acids. Germline values: CDR1 SGHRS, CDR2 YFSETQ. CDR3 residues: CASKGAGVNTGSYNEQFF. The CDR3 nucleotides read TGCGCCAGCAAAGGGGCAGGGGTTAATACCGGCTCTTACAATGAGCAGTTCTTC. The full variable domain, its missing parts supplied by reference TRBV5-1 and TRBJ2-1, is KAGVTQTPRYLIKTRGQQVTLSCSPISGHRSVSWYQQTPGQGLQFLFEYFSETQRNKGNFPGRFSGRQFSNSRSEMNVSTLELGDSALYLCASKGAGVNTGSYNEQFFGPGTRLTVL.